What follows are 9 T cell receptor beta chains derived from one specimen sequenced in a study of T cell responses to AZD1222 COVID-19 vaccine. Profiling relied on immunoSEQ multiplex PCR, and the TCRdb table lists in-frame clones only, not all of them. The sample carries over 150,000 clones, around 92% recorded once. Here the sequenced sample was peripheral blood, taken on day 0 of AZD1222 vaccination. These TCRs come from an adult in good health.

The chain employs TRBV28 and TRBJ1-5; D not certain. There are 17 residues in the CDR3. The germline V and J ends were trimmed by 6 bases and 3 bases, with 21 bases remaining between them. Germline V gene data show CDR1 as MDHEN and CDR2 as SYDVKM. This chain's CDR3 is CASRPSQSARHNQPQHF. The CDR3 DNA reads as TGTGCCAGCAGACCCTCCCAGAGCGCGCGACACAATCAGCCCCAGCATTTT.

The gene calls are TRBV13 and TRBJ2-5; 8 positions agree with TRBD1. V was pared by 0 bases and J by 5 bases, with 5 bases of the junction left unmatched. This CDR3 has 15 amino acids. CDR1 PRHDT and CDR2 FYEKMQ come from the germline V gene (reference sequence). Here the CDR3 DNA reads TGTGCCAGCAGCTTAGGACAGGGGGTGGAGGAGACCCAGTACTTC. It yields the protein CASSLGQGVEETQYF.

The CDR3 DNA reads TGTGCCAGCAGCTCCGAAGGGAGCCCCTACAATGAGCAGTTCTTC. This translates into CASSSEGSPYNEQFF. V usage is TRBV11-3 and J usage is TRBJ2-1, with a weak D call TRBD2 (5 bases). Germline loops: CDR1 SGHNT, CDR2 YENEEA. The CDR3 spans 15 residues. V was clipped by 4 bases and J by 2 bases, with 12 bases between them.

The V and J genes are TRBV2 and TRBJ2-1; the match to TRBD2 covers 8 bases. Germline V gene data show CDR1 as SNHLY and CDR2 as FYNNEI. The CDR3 totals 14 residues. After removal of 8 bases from V and 5 bases from J, the junction contained 8 bases not matched to a gene. The CDR3, as DNA: TGTGCCAGCCGCCCTAGCGGGTATCACAATGAGCAGTTCTTC. The encoded protein is CASRPSGYHNEQFF.

The chain employs TRBV6-5 and TRBJ1-2; D not resolved. The CDR3 is 13 residues long. Deletions cut 6 bases from V and 4 bases from J, with 12 bases between. Looked up from germline, CDR1 is MNHEY and CDR2 is SVGAGI. CDR3: CASRGGSLYGYTF. The CDR3 nucleotides are TGTGCCAGCAGGGGAGGCAGCCTCTATGGCTACACCTTC.

This chain joins TRBV7-9 and TRBJ2-1, with 8 bases fitting TRBD2. V shed 5 bases and J 7 bases; nucleotides not matched to a gene: 10. Germline V lookup: CDR1 SEHNR, CDR2 FQNEAQ (reference sequence). The CDR3 is made up of 15 amino acids. The CDR3 sequence is CASSTRLARYNEQFF. The CDR3 bases are TGTGCCAGCAGCACCCGACTAGCGAGGTATAATGAGCAGTTCTTC.

J is TRBJ1-1 and V is TRBV29-1; TRBD1 matches 9 bases. The CDR3 is 13 residues long. The germline CDR1 and CDR2 sequences are SQVTM and ANQGSEA. With V trimmed by 8 bases and J by 4 bases, 8 bases remained unmatched. This chain's CDR3 is CSLRGQGGTEAFF. The CDR3 coding sequence is TGCAGCCTAAGGGGACAGGGAGGCACTGAAGCTTTCTTT.

The rearrangement joins TRBV7-8 to TRBJ2-2; a weak D match, TRBD2 (7 bases). Per germline, CDR1 SGHVS and CDR2 FQNEAQ. The CDR3 runs 15 residues. The V gene lost 6 bases and the J gene lost 5 bases, with 16 bases spanning the gap. The CDR3 bases are TGTGCCAGCAGTTTACAGGGAGGGAAGACCGGGGAGCTGTTTTTT. Its translation is CASSLQGGKTGELFF.

The chain couples TRBV10-1 to TRBJ2-1; the match to TRBD1 covers 10 bases. V lost 4 bases to trimming and J lost 5 bases; unmatched junction nucleotides: 11. The germline V gene has CDR1 WNHNN and CDR2 SYGVQD (reference sequence). The length of the CDR3 is 17 residues. CDR3 in DNA: TGCGCCAGCAGTGGGAACCCGGAGACAGGGGGCCACAATGAGCAGTTCTTC. It encodes CASSGNPETGGHNEQFF.